Detailed here is one T cell receptor (beta chain). Its cognate antigen is unknown. Clones were sequenced by immunoSEQ multiplex PCR, and TCRdb holds only the in-frame ones, with some missing. The data show 32,000 or so clones, 70% to 90% seen once. The data stem from a study of T cells after posttransplantation cyclophosphamide. Study-wide findings and caveats: Donor CD8+ memory clones often dominated recipient blood repertoires at later times. After PTCy, TRB diversity resembled that of CNI/methotrexate controls.

Germline assignment: CDR1 MNHNY and CDR2 SVGAGI (reference sequence). The CDR3 consists of 15 residues. V shed 5 bases, J shed 7 bases, and the junction held 7 bases outside the gene matches. The receptor comes from a woman aged 35 to 49 with a blood cancer, CMV-positive, and with a related stem cell donor. Material for sequencing was PBMCs. The chain uses TRBV6-6 and TRBJ1-6; the match to TRBD1 covers 8 bases. The CDR3 coding sequence is TGTGCCAGCAGTCCCCAGGGGGCGCGCAATTCACCCCTCCACTTT. Translation gives CASSPQGARNSPLHF.